This T cell receptor (beta chain) was retrieved from a study of CD8 T cells in ankylosing spondylitis. Findings of the study overall: Fewer than 10 highly homologous variants made up a TCR beta motif that seemed to typify ankylosing spondylitis blood.

This clonotype came up a few times. Its specificity is not known. It was by quantitative 5'-RACE with molecular barcodes that TCR beta libraries were made. TCRdb recomputed calls from the 5' RACE reads with MiXCR, one row per CDR3 protein. The sample yields a few hundred thousand distinct CDR3 sequences, about 13% seen once. CDR1 SGHTA and CDR2 FQGNSA come from the germline V gene. The V gene lost 2 bases and the J gene lost 4 bases, with 11 bases spanning the gap. The CDR3 runs to 14 residues. The chain recombines TRBV7-2 with TRBJ2-5; TRBD2 is a possible D gene (6 bases). The sample taken for sequencing was blood, either unsorted or a sorted T cell fraction (not recorded which). The sequence was obtained from a male donor with ankylosing spondylitis. CDR3 protein: CASSLLGAGETQYF. CDR3 DNA: TGTGCCAGCAGCTTACTGGGAGCGGGAGAGACCCAGTACTTC.